The 20 T cell receptor beta chains below all came from one sample that was sequenced in a study of blood T cells in healthy people across ages. A second about 6 to 12 cycle PCR used barcoded and J-beta primers. TCRdb analysed the 5' RACE reads with MiXCR anew, one entry per CDR3 protein. The table includes around 1.7 million distinct CDR3 sequences, approximately 30% detected once. Input material: blood. The receptors derive from a woman aged 25 to 45 in good health.

The CDR3 region is CASSSPGQGLGEQYF. The CDR3 DNA reads TGTGCCAGCAGTTCCCCGGGACAGGGGCTCGGCGAGCAGTACTTC. The genes are TRBV6-5 and TRBJ2-7; 10 nucleotides align to TRBD1. After removal of 4 bases from V and 6 bases from J, the junction contained 9 bases not matched to a gene. CDR3 length: 15 residues. Germline V gene data show CDR1 as MNHEY and CDR2 as SVGAGI.

With respect to this clonotype: A much larger clone differs by one base, so this may be a read error. In this CDR3 the conserved last residue, phenylalanine or tryptophan, is missing, so a read error is likely. V usage is TRBV29-1 and J usage is TRBJ1-2; the D gene is possibly TRBD1 (5 bases). Per the germline V gene, CDR1 is SQVTM and CDR2 is ANQGSEA. CDR3 length equals 12 residues. This chain's CDR3 is CGSQEANYGYTL. CDR3 DNA sequence: TGCGGATCACAGGAGGCTAACTATGGCTACACCTTA.

This clonotype has ten or more counts. The chain couples TRBV12-3 or TRBV12-4 to TRBJ2-7, with D maybe TRBD2 (5 bases). CDR3 length equals 13 residues. V gave up 1 base and J gave up 6 bases, with 10 bases separating them. The CDR3 reads CASSLGTPLEQYF. The CDR3 DNA is TGTGCCAGCAGTTTAGGGACTCCTCTCGAGCAGTACTTC.

The chain couples TRBV7-2 to TRBJ2-7; D is perhaps TRBD1 (5 bases). The V gene's germline CDR1 is SGHTA and CDR2 FQGNSA. This CDR3 spans 15 amino acids. Trimming removed 3 bases at V and 4 bases at J, with 16 bases between. The CDR3 nucleotides are TGTGCCAGCAGCTTTAAAGGACATACGGATTACGAGCAGTACTTC. Encoded protein: CASSFKGHTDYEQYF.

This clonotype has only one observation. The gene calls are TRBV7-2 and TRBJ2-3; 7 bases agree with TRBD2. This CDR3 is 17 amino acids long. The germline V gene encodes CDR1 SGHTA and CDR2 FQGNSA. J was trimmed by 0 bases and V by 1 base; bases with no gene match: 7. The CDR3 loop is CASSLGGGPSSTDTQYF. CDR3 DNA: TGTGCCAGCAGCTTAGGGGGAGGGCCCTCTAGCACAGATACGCAGTATTTT.

CDR3 DNA sequence: TGTGCCAGCAGCCGAACTAACTTAGAGACCCAGTACTTC. Protein sequence: CASSRTNLETQYF. The V call is TRBV7-9, the J call TRBJ2-5; D is undetermined. This CDR3 region has 13 residues. V was trimmed by 5 bases and J by 4 bases, leaving 11 bases between them. Germline CDR1 reads SEHNR; CDR2 reads FQNEAQ (reference sequence). Filled out from reference TRBV7-9 and TRBJ2-5, the complete variable domain reads DTGVSQNPRHKITKRGQNVTFRCDPISEHNRLYWYRQTLGQGPEFLTYFQNEAQLEKSRLLSDRFSAERPKGSFSTLEIQRTEQGDSAMYLCASSRTNLETQYFGPGTRLLVL.

The rearrangement joins TRBV29-1 to TRBJ2-7; no firm D call. This CDR3 region has 11 residues. Per germline, CDR1 SQVTM and CDR2 ANQGSEA. Trimming removed 8 bases at V and 2 bases at J, with 10 bases between. The CDR3 DNA reads TGCAGCTACCGGACGGCCTACGAGCAGTACTTC. Amino acid sequence: CSYRTAYEQYF.

The chain recombines TRBV5-1 with TRBJ1-1; TRBD1 is a possible D gene (6 bases). Deletions cut 2 bases from V and 1 base from J, with 15 bases between. This CDR3 has 16 residues. Looked up from germline, CDR1 is SGHRS and CDR2 is YFSETQ. The CDR3: CASSFGGGGRNTEAFF. CDR3 DNA sequence: TGCGCCAGCAGCTTTGGGGGAGGGGGTCGGAACACTGAAGCTTTCTTT. The full variable domain, in which reference TRBV5-1 and TRBJ1-1 provide the parts outside the CDR3, is KAGVTQTPRYLIKTRGQQVTLSCSPISGHRSVSWYQQTPGQGLQFLFEYFSETQRNKGNFPGRFSGRQFSNSRSEMNVSTLELGDSALYLCASSFGGGGRNTEAFFGQGTRLTVV.

This clonotype was seen a few times. The rearrangement links TRBV7-2 to TRBJ1-4; no clear D gene. CDR3 length: 15 residues. Germline CDR1 and CDR2: SGHTA and FQGNSA. With 5 bases removed from V and 5 bases from J, the gap between germline ends came to 15 bases. In nucleotides, the CDR3 is TGTGCCAGCAGCCCCCAGAAAGCCCCGAATGAAAAACTGTTTTTT. This codes for CASSPQKAPNEKLFF.

This clonotype showed up many times. J is TRBJ2-1 and V is TRBV4-2; TRBD2 matches 8 bases. CDR1 is LGHNA and CDR2 is YNFKEQ in the germline V gene. The CDR3 covers 17 residues. The trim removed 0 bases at V and 4 bases at J, leaving 8 bases unmatched. The CDR3 region has the DNA TGTGCCAGCAGCCAAGATGGGGCGGGGGGTGGATACAATGAGCAGTTCTTC. It codes for CASSQDGAGGGYNEQFF.

This clonotype turned up a few times. This sequence joins TRBV30 and TRBJ2-4; D is ambiguous. With the DNA end fitting TRBJ2-5 better, the J assignment may be wrong. The CDR3 has 13 amino acids. Germline CDR1 and CDR2: GTSNPN and SVGIG (reference sequence). The CDR3 DNA follows: TGTGCCTGGAATTCGAGAACACCGGAGACCCAGTACTTC. Translating it yields CAWNSRTPETQYF.

The chain is built from TRBV12-3 or TRBV12-4 and TRBJ2-7; 9 bases align to TRBD1. CDR3 length equals 15 residues. With V trimmed by 3 bases and J by 7 bases, 10 bases remained unmatched. As DNA, the CDR3 is TGTGCCAGCAGTTTGGTACCGGGACAGGGACCTGAGCAGTACTTC. This codes for CASSLVPGQGPEQYF.

The J gene is TRBJ1-2, the V gene TRBV11-2; TRBD1 aligns across 12 bases. CDR1 and CDR2 (germline): SGHAT, FQNNGV. The CDR3 covers 14 residues. V trimming: 4 bases; J trimming: 6 bases; junction bases outside the gene matches: 3. CDR3 sequence (DNA): TGTGCCAGCAGCTGGGACAGGGGGCGTGATGGCTACACCTTC. Protein product: CASSWDRGRDGYTF.

This clonotype was observed at least ten times. The chain couples TRBV25-1 to TRBJ1-2; D is uncertain. CDR3 length equals 13 residues. Between the trimmed V and J ends, which lost 4 bases and 5 bases, there was a span of 11 bases. Germline CDR1 reads MGHDK; CDR2 reads SYGVNS. This CDR3 reads CASSGHGSYGYTF. CDR3 bases: TGTGCCAGCAGTGGTCATGGATCTTATGGCTACACCTTC.

In DNA, the CDR3 is TGCAGTGCTACCGGGACAGGGCGCACAGATACGCAGTATTTT. It yields the protein CSATGTGRTDTQYF. The chain joins TRBV20-1 to TRBJ2-3; 9 positions match TRBD1. The CDR3 runs to 14 residues. CDR1 is DFQATT and CDR2 is SNEGSKA in the germline V gene (reference sequence). The trim removed 4 bases at V and 1 base at J, leaving 3 bases unmatched.

The J gene is TRBJ2-3, the V gene TRBV12-3 or TRBV12-4; 8 bases are a match to TRBD2. The junction had 5 bases not matched to a gene; V was cut back by 0 bases and J by 0 bases. This CDR3 comprises 17 residues. CDR3 loop: CASSLAFSGASTDTQYF. In DNA form, the CDR3 reads TGTGCCAGCAGTTTAGCGTTTAGCGGGGCTAGCACAGATACGCAGTATTTT.

This rearrangement joins TRBV9 to TRBJ2-1; 9 positions match TRBD1. The CDR3 length is 15 residues. CDR1 and CDR2 (germline): SGDLS, YYNGEE. J was trimmed by 3 bases and V by 3 bases; bases with no gene match: 4. The CDR3: CASSAGTGNYNEQFF. Written as DNA, the CDR3 is TGTGCCAGCAGCGCCGGGACAGGGAACTACAATGAGCAGTTCTTC. Full variable domain (outside the CDR3, taken from reference TRBV9 and TRBJ2-1): DSGVTQTPKHLITATGQRVTLRCSPRSGDLSVYWYQQSLDQGLQFLIQYYNGEERAKGNILERFSAQQFPDLHSELNLSSLELGDSALYFCASSAGTGNYNEQFFGPGTRLTVL.

The chain is built from TRBV5-6 and TRBJ2-3; TRBD1 is a possible D gene (5 bases). Trimming removed 3 bases at V and 3 bases at J, with 14 bases between. The CDR3 extends over 15 amino acids. Germline CDR1 reads SGHDT; CDR2 reads YYEEEE. The CDR3 sequence is CASSSRQGGTDTQYF. CDR3 sequence (DNA): TGTGCCAGCAGCTCCCGTCAGGGCGGAACAGATACGCAGTATTTT.

The rearrangement joins TRBV7-9 to TRBJ1-2; D not resolved. This CDR3 comprises 14 residues. Trimming removed 4 bases at V and 0 bases at J, with 9 bases between. Germline values: CDR1 SEHNR, CDR2 FQNEAQ (reference sequence). CDR3 coding DNA: TGTGCCAGCAGCTCCCTCCCCGCTAACTATGGCTACACCTTC. Translating it yields CASSSLPANYGYTF.

The chain carries TRBV15 and TRBJ2-1; 7 nucleotides line up with TRBD1. The length of the CDR3 is 15 residues. V gave up 4 bases and J gave up 6 bases; unmatched junction bases: 9. Germline CDR1 is LNHNV and CDR2 is YYDKDF (reference sequence). In nucleotides, the CDR3 is TGTGCCACCAGCATCGATACAGGGGCTGGCAATGAGCAGTTCTTC. This codes for CATSIDTGAGNEQFF.